These 25 T cell receptor beta chains originate from one sample sequenced in a study of CXCR3-negative and CXCR3-positive naive CD8 T cells. With UMI labels, 5' RACE was used to prepare the TRB cDNA libraries. TCRdb reanalyzed the 5' RACE reads and collapses them to one entry per CDR3 protein, without DNA. The sample is made up of over 70,000 distinct CDR3 sequences, and the top ten hold about 1% of it. The sequenced sample consisted of naive CXCR3- CD8+ T cells from blood. The subset was: CD45RO-CCR7+CD27+CD95- naive CD8+ T cells lacking CXCR3 (TNR3-). The source is a human donor in good health. Some clones in this sample may be carry-over from other donors' samples.

The rearrangement uses TRBV2 and TRBJ2-5; TCRdb selects TRBD1, and the lack of DNA leaves this call unchecked. This CDR3 spans 14 amino acids. Germline assignment: CDR1 SNHLY and CDR2 FYNNEI. This chain's CDR3 is CASRDVLGTETQYF.

The chain joins TRBV29-1 to TRBJ2-2; the D gene TCRdb calls, TRBD2, cannot be checked with no DNA. The CDR3 has 11 amino acids. CDR1 and CDR2 from the germline V gene are SQVTM and ANQGSEA. Here the CDR3 reads CSVVEVGELFF.

J is TRBJ2-5 and V is TRBV20-1; without DNA, the TCRdb call of TRBD2 cannot be checked. Germline V CDR1 and CDR2: DFQATT, SNEGSKA (reference sequence). This CDR3 comprises 14 residues. The CDR3 loop is CSARRLAGEETQYF.

The chain recombines TRBV20-1 with TRBJ2-3; TCRdb names TRBD2, which stays unverified in the absence of DNA. The CDR3 covers 19 residues. The V gene's germline CDR1 is DFQATT and CDR2 SNEGSKA (reference sequence). The CDR3 loop reads CSARDSWASGGRFTDTQYF.

The chain uses TRBV7-9 and TRBJ1-5. The CDR3 length is 12 residues. Germline V gene sequence: CDR1 SEHNR, CDR2 FQNEAQ (reference sequence). The CDR3 sequence: CASSLGAQPQHF.

The chain recombines TRBV7-2 with TRBJ1-2. Germline CDR1 and CDR2: SGHTA and FQGNSA. This CDR3 is built from 14 residues. The CDR3 spells CASSFQSLLYGYTF. Full variable domain (missing parts from reference TRBV7-2 and TRBJ1-2): GAGVSQSPSNKVTEKGKDVELRCDPISGHTALYWYRQSLGQGLEFLIYFQGNSAPDKSGLPSDRFSAERTGGSVSTLTIQRTQQEDSAVYLCASSFQSLLYGYTFGSGTRLTVV.

V usage is TRBV28 and J usage is TRBJ2-7. The V gene's germline CDR1 is MDHEN and CDR2 SYDVKM. This CDR3 is built from 11 residues. This chain's CDR3 is CASSSFYEQYF. The full variable domain, rest sourced from reference TRBV28 and TRBJ2-7, is DVKVTQSSRYLVKRTGEKVFLECVQDMDHENMFWYRQDPGLGLRLIYFSYDVKMKEKGDIPEGYSVSREKKERFSLILESASTNQTSMYLCASSSFYEQYFGPGTRLTVT.

V and J are TRBV11-2 and TRBJ2-1; TCRdb's D call, TRBD1, is unchecked because there is no DNA. Germline V gene lookup returns CDR1 SGHAT and CDR2 FQNNGV. The CDR3 length is 16 residues. The CDR3 spells CASSLDSSRGENEQFF. Based on the CDR3 plus reference TRBV11-2 and TRBJ2-1, the full variable domain is EAGVAQSPRYKIIEKRQSVAFWCNPISGHATLYWYQQILGQGPKLLIQFQNNGVVDDSQLPKDRFSAERLKGVDSTLKIQPAKLEDSAVYLCASSLDSSRGENEQFFGPGTRLTVL.

The CDR3 protein is CSARDLGGSSYNEQFF. The V and J genes are TRBV20-1 and TRBJ2-1. CDR1 DFQATT and CDR2 SNEGSKA come from the germline V gene (reference sequence). The length of the CDR3 is 16 residues.

The chain couples TRBV5-1 to TRBJ2-3; TCRdb names TRBD1, which stays unverified in the absence of DNA. Germline assignment: CDR1 SGHRS and CDR2 YFSETQ. This CDR3 is 16 amino acids long. The CDR3 region is CASSPGTGAITDTQYF.

This chain links TRBV7-9 with TRBJ2-1; checking the TCRdb D call of TRBD2 is not possible without DNA. The CDR3 covers 15 residues. Germline CDR1 SEHNR, CDR2 FQNEAQ (reference sequence). CDR3 amino acids: CASSPSPGRDNEQFF. Looking up the rest from reference TRBV7-9 and TRBJ2-1 gives the full variable domain: DTGVSQNPRHKITKRGQNVTFRCDPISEHNRLYWYRQTLGQGPEFLTYFQNEAQLEKSRLLSDRFSAERPKGSFSTLEIQRTEQGDSAMYLCASSPSPGRDNEQFFGPGTRLTVL.

This chain links TRBV6-5 with TRBJ1-4. From germline, CDR1 is MNHEY and CDR2 SVGAGI. CDR3 length: 15 amino acids. CDR3 region: CASSFSPATNEKLFF.

The chain is built from TRBV4-1 and TRBJ2-7. CDR1 is MGHRA and CDR2 is YSYEKL in the germline V gene. The CDR3 is 13 residues long. CDR3 sequence reads: CASSLLAGNEQYF.

V and J are TRBV9 and TRBJ1-4; the D call of TRBD1 rests on TCRdb alone, since no DNA is present to check it. This CDR3 spans 15 amino acids. Per germline, CDR1 SGDLS and CDR2 YYNGEE. The CDR3 reads CASSTKGGLGEKLFF.

This chain connects TRBV7-9 to TRBJ2-7; TCRdb reports TRBD1, a call that lacks DNA to check it against. The germline gives CDR1 SEHNR, CDR2 FQNEAQ (reference sequence). The CDR3 consists of 16 residues. The CDR3 sequence is CASTTTYGTGTYEQYF.

The chain has TRBV6-2 or TRBV6-3 and TRBJ1-1. CDR1 and CDR2 (germline): MNHEY, SVGEGT. The CDR3 has 16 residues. The CDR3 spells CASSYSIKSPGLRAFF.

The chain carries TRBV7-9 and TRBJ1-6; TCRdb's assignment of TRBD1 cannot be checked, as there is no DNA. The CDR3 sequence is 16 residues long. CDR1 SEHNR and CDR2 FQNEAQ come from the germline V gene (reference sequence). CDR3 protein: CASDPERGLGNSPLHF.

The chain's CDR3 is CASSKEGGLTVQFF. The chain has TRBV5-1 and TRBJ2-1; TCRdb's D call, TRBD1, is unchecked because there is no DNA. Germline V lookup: CDR1 SGHRS, CDR2 YFSETQ. The CDR3 has 14 residues.

The chain recombines TRBV7-2 with TRBJ2-1; TCRdb designates TRBD1, a call that cannot be tested without DNA. The CDR3 extends over 12 amino acids. Germline lookup yields CDR1 SGHTA and CDR2 FQGNSA. CDR3 sequence reads: CASSYRGHEQFF.

The CDR3 reads CASSQERIYEQYF. The chain couples TRBV4-2 to TRBJ2-7. The CDR3 totals 13 residues. The germline CDR1 and CDR2 sequences are LGHNA and YNFKEQ.

The chain links TRBV5-1 to TRBJ1-1; TCRdb indicates TRBD1, and absent DNA this call remains unverified. Germline CDR1 SGHRS, CDR2 YFSETQ. This CDR3 has 18 residues. This CDR3 is CASSLFRTTGGRNTEAFF.

This chain joins TRBV18 and TRBJ1-2. CDR1 is KGHSH, CDR2 LQKENI, per germline. The CDR3 extends over 14 amino acids. The CDR3 region is CASSPTDLDYGYTF. The full variable domain, its missing parts supplied by reference TRBV18 and TRBJ1-2, is NAGVMQNPRHLVRRRGQEARLRCSPMKGHSHVYWYRQLPEEGLKFMVYLQKENIIDESGMPKERFSAEFPKEGPSILRIQQVVRGDSAAYFCASSPTDLDYGYTFGSGTRLTVV.

The chain has TRBV20-1 and TRBJ2-7; TCRdb picks TRBD1, but there is no DNA to check that call. The CDR3 is made up of 14 amino acids. Germline assignment: CDR1 DFQATT and CDR2 SNEGSKA (reference sequence). CDR3 loop: CSATERGASYEQYF.

The rearrangement links TRBV15 to TRBJ2-1; TCRdb's D call of TRBD1 is untestable without DNA. The CDR3 spans 13 residues. Germline loops: CDR1 LNHNV, CDR2 YYDKDF (reference sequence). This CDR3 reads CATSKGQYNEQFF.

The CDR3 protein is CASSFSLSYEQYF. V is TRBV28 and J is TRBJ2-7; TCRdb's D call of TRBD2 is untestable without DNA. Germline V CDR1 and CDR2: MDHEN, SYDVKM. This CDR3 spans 13 amino acids.